This record concerns one T cell receptor beta chain sequence. Its cognate antigen is unknown. The entry originates in a study of a mutant IDH1 vaccine in newly diagnosed glioma. TCRdb's copy holds only in-frame clones and misses some; the assay was immunoSEQ multiplex PCR. Of tens of thousands of clones in the sample, roughly 72% are singletons; the top ten hold 8% to 13%. Germline CDR1 and CDR2: LGHNA and YNFKEQ. This CDR3 has 18 amino acids. Trimming removed 2 bases from V and 0 bases from J; junction bases left unmatched: 10. Time point described: week 11, during vaccination. In every dose of vaccine, 300 ug of mutant IDH1 20-mer peptide was given alongside topical imiquimod.

The rearrangement uses TRBV4-2 and TRBJ2-3; TRBD2 aligns across 8 bases. This TCR derives from a man aged 18-30 years with glioma. Some clones in this sample may be carry-over from other donors' samples. The sequencing here drew on peripheral blood mononuclear cells (PBMCs), taken from a glioma patient whose treatment included an IDH1 peptide vaccine. The CDR3 DNA follows: TGTGCCAGCAGCCAACGGTACGGGAGGGAATCTAGCACAGATACGCAGTATTTT. This codes for CASSQRYGRESSTDTQYF.